This note documents a single TCR beta chain sequence. Its antigen is unidentified. TCRdb's copy holds only in-frame clones and misses some; the assay was immunoSEQ multiplex PCR. The sample consists of about 2 million clones, 90% to 95% of them appearing once. V was shortened by 0 bases and J by 0 bases, with 9 bases between the two germline ends. The CDR3 consists of 15 residues. Germline assignment: CDR1 SGHTS and CDR2 YDEGEE. Donors comprised healthy HIV-negative adults lacking recent acute infections or vaccinations. This sample is part of a study of shared clonotypes between healthy human individuals. Study outcomes and limitations: A handful of donors shared approximately 5% of their naive CD4 clonotypes.

The source is a man aged 18 to 35 in good health. Material for sequencing was naive CD4+ T cells sorted from blood. The subset denotes: CD45RA+ positively selected. This sequence joins TRBV5-8 and TRBJ2-5; D is undetermined. CDR3 sequence: CASSLGRINQETQYF. CDR3 nucleotides: TGTGCCAGCAGCTTGGGACGGATTAACCAAGAGACCCAGTACTTC.